Shown below are 17 T cell receptor beta chains from a single sample sequenced in a study of blood T cell repertoires in COVID-19. Here immunoSEQ multiplex PCR was the method, and the copy in TCRdb shows in-frame clones only, minus some. The table includes around 250,000 clones, 70% to 90% detected once. Sequencing used PBMCs or T cells enriched from blood (not recorded which). The receptors derive from a man aged 18 to 30 who had recovered from COVID-19.

V usage is TRBV11-1 and J usage is TRBJ2-3; TRBD2 aligns across 9 bases. Germline CDR1 is SGHAT and CDR2 is FQDESV (reference sequence). The CDR3 is 14 residues long. The trim removed 10 bases at V and 5 bases at J, leaving 10 bases unmatched. CDR3 residues: CATSSGNERDTQYF. In nucleotides, the CDR3 is TGTGCCACCTCTAGCGGGAATGAGAGAGATACGCAGTATTTT.

This chain links TRBV7-2 with TRBJ2-7, with D uncertain. CDR3 length: 12 residues. Germline V gene data show CDR1 as SGHTA and CDR2 as FQGNSA. Trimming pared 5 bases from V and 2 bases from J, leaving 7 bases between. For the CDR3, the DNA is TGTGCCAGCAGCCCCTCCGCCTACGAGCAGTACTTC. It specifies CASSPSAYEQYF.

This clone has just a few counts. The rearrangement joins TRBV2 to TRBJ1-2; 7 nucleotides agree with TRBD1. Looked up from germline, CDR1 is SNHLY and CDR2 is FYNNEI. Trimming took 6 bases from V and 1 from J; bases not matched to a gene: 5. The CDR3 covers 14 residues. CDR3 loop: CASRRGQINYGYTF. CDR3 DNA sequence: TGTGCCAGCAGGAGGGGACAGATTAACTATGGCTACACCTTC.

J is TRBJ1-3 and V is TRBV18; 7 nucleotides align to TRBD1. V was clipped by 3 bases and J by 0 bases; unmatched bases: 5. Germline CDR1 KGHSH, CDR2 LQKENI. This CDR3 comprises 16 residues. The CDR3 reads CASSPMTGNSGNTIYF. Here the CDR3 DNA reads TGTGCCAGCTCACCTATGACAGGGAACTCTGGAAACACCATATATTTT.

The chain recombines TRBV21-1 with TRBJ2-5; the table's D call, TRBD1, has no DNA check behind it. TRBV21-1 constitutes a pseudogene. This CDR3 contains 11 residues. This CDR3 is CASSSQKTQYF. The CDR3 DNA is TGTGCCAGCAGCTCTCAGAAGACCCAGTACTTC.

V and J are TRBV3-1 (or the pseudogene TRBV3-2) and TRBJ1-2; TRBD1 aligns across 7 bases. V was clipped by 4 bases and J by 8 bases; unmatched bases: 7. CDR3 length: 13 amino acids. Germline V gene data show CDR1 as LGHDT and CDR2 as YNNKEL (reference sequence). CDR3: CASSRDRSAGYTF. CDR3 DNA: TGTGCCAGCAGCCGGGACAGATCGGCAGGCTACACCTTC.

This sequence joins TRBV30 and TRBJ2-5; tentatively, D is TRBD2 (5 bases). Trimming removed 3 bases from V and 4 bases from J, with 15 bases in between. The CDR3 sequence is 14 residues long. The germline V gene encodes CDR1 GTSNPN and CDR2 SVGIG (reference sequence). The CDR3 DNA follows: TGTGCCTGGAGCCCCGTCCTAGCCGTAGAGACCCAGTACTTC. Its translation: CAWSPVLAVETQYF. The full variable domain, with the rest looked up from reference TRBV30 and TRBJ2-5, is SQTIHQWPATLVQPVGSPLSLECTVEGTSNPNLYWYRQAAGRGLQLLFYSVGIGQISSEVPQNLSASRPQDRQFILSSKKLLLSDSGFYLCAWSPVLAVETQYFGPGTRLLVL.

The genes are TRBV6-1 and TRBJ1-3, with TRBD1 matching 7 bases. V gave up 4 bases and J gave up 2 bases; unmatched junction bases: 11. Germline V gives CDR1 MNHNS, CDR2 SASEGT. This CDR3 is 17 amino acids long. As DNA, the CDR3 is TGTGCCAGCAGTGCCCTAGGGGCAGGGGGTGCTGGAAACACCATATATTTT. Its translation: CASSALGAGGAGNTIYF.

The chain combines TRBV6-1 with TRBJ1-1, with 7 bases that match TRBD1. This CDR3 is built from 14 residues. V was clipped by 3 bases and J by 0 bases; unmatched bases: 1. Germline CDR1 is MNHNS and CDR2 is SASEGT. CDR3 protein: CASSEGQMNTEAFF. The CDR3 DNA follows: TGTGCCAGCAGTGAGGGACAGATGAACACTGAAGCTTTCTTT.

J is TRBJ2-7 and V is TRBV7-9; D is unresolved. The germline V gene has CDR1 SEHNR and CDR2 FQNEAQ (reference sequence). CDR3 size: 14 residues. Trimming pared 5 bases from V and 2 bases from J, leaving 13 bases between. The CDR3 reads CASSPERSTYEQYF. The DNA of the CDR3 is TGTGCCAGCAGCCCAGAGAGGTCGACCTACGAGCAGTACTTC.

This chain uses TRBV5-1 with TRBJ2-5, with TRBD2 matching over 8 bases. With 0 bases clipped from V and 1 base from J, the junction kept 2 bases outside the gene matches. Looked up from germline, CDR1 is SGHRS and CDR2 is YFSETQ. The CDR3 totals 15 residues. CDR3 nucleotides: TGCGCCAGCAGCTTGGGCCGGGGGGGCCAAGAGACCCAGTACTTC. Its protein is CASSLGRGGQETQYF.

The V and J genes are TRBV30 and TRBJ2-1; TRBD2 matches at 10 bases. The CDR3 is 20 amino acids. Germline V CDR1 and CDR2: GTSNPN, SVGIG (reference sequence). With V trimmed by 4 bases and J by 4 bases, 22 bases remained unmatched. In DNA, the CDR3 is TGTGCCTGGACATTCTATAGCCTAGCGGGAGAGTTGTTGTCGTACAATGAGCAGTTCTTC. Protein sequence: CAWTFYSLAGELLSYNEQFF.

The chain couples TRBV7-8 to TRBJ2-7; TRBD1 agrees at 8 bases. Trimming took 6 bases from V and 3 from J; bases not matched to a gene: 7. The CDR3 is made up of 14 amino acids. Germline CDR1 SGHVS, CDR2 FQNEAQ. CDR3 coding DNA: TGTGCCAGCAGGACAGGGGTCGGGGACTACGAGCAGTACTTC. Amino acids: CASRTGVGDYEQYF.

This chain connects TRBV5-1 to TRBJ2-5; D possibly corresponds to TRBD2 (6 bases). Trimming left V 6 bases short and J 4 bases short, with 16 bases between. The CDR3 is 14 residues long. Looked up from germline, CDR1 is SGHRS and CDR2 is YFSETQ. This chain's CDR3 is CASNVAGSTETQYF. CDR3 bases: TGCGCCAGCAATGTAGCCGGGAGTACAGAGACCCAGTACTTC.

On this clone itself: Within the sample, other DNA sequences also encode this same CDR3. The chain uses TRBV2 and TRBJ1-5, with 9 bases that match TRBD1. The V gene's germline CDR1 is SNHLY and CDR2 FYNNEI. CDR3 size: 14 residues. V dropped 4 bases and J dropped 4; count of bases not matched to a gene: 2. The CDR3 DNA follows: TGTGCCAGCAGTGGGGACAGGGCGAATCAGCCCCAGCATTTT. Amino acid sequence: CASSGDRANQPQHF.

The chain combines TRBV19 with TRBJ1-5; no clear D. V lost 7 bases and J lost 7, with 17 bases in between. The CDR3 has 14 amino acids. CDR1 LNHDA and CDR2 SQIVND come from the germline V gene (reference sequence). CDR3 protein: CASTTTDPRQPQHF. CDR3 sequence (DNA): TGTGCCAGTACCACCACCGACCCGCGGCAGCCCCAGCATTTT. The full variable domain, with the rest looked up from reference TRBV19 and TRBJ1-5, is DGGITQSPKYLFRKEGQNVTLSCEQNLNHDAMYWYRQDPGQGLRLIYYSQIVNDFQKGDIAEGYSVSREKKESFPLTVTSAQKNPTAFYLCASTTTDPRQPQHFGDGTRLSIL.

The chain recombines TRBV11-2 with TRBJ1-1, with D perhaps matching TRBD1 (6 bases). The CDR3 runs 15 residues. The V gene lost 2 bases and the J gene lost 4 bases, with 14 bases spanning the gap. CDR1 and CDR2 from the germline V gene are SGHAT and FQNNGV. The CDR3 loop reads CASSLLLGAGTEAFF. The DNA of the CDR3 is TGTGCCAGCAGCTTACTACTGGGGGCCGGCACTGAAGCTTTCTTT. The entire variable domain, with the rest obtained from reference TRBV11-2 and TRBJ1-1, is as follows: EAGVAQSPRYKIIEKRQSVAFWCNPISGHATLYWYQQILGQGPKLLIQFQNNGVVDDSQLPKDRFSAERLKGVDSTLKIQPAKLEDSAVYLCASSLLLGAGTEAFFGQGTRLTVV.